These 14 T cell receptor beta chains were all obtained from the same sample, sequenced in a study of Ad26.COV2.S vaccination and SARS-CoV-2 variants. Data came from immunoSEQ multiplex PCR; TCRdb stores just in-frame clones and leaves some out. The table lists hundreds of thousands of clones, approximately 90% of them singletons. Stated treatment: roughly 18 received Ad26.COV2.S at low or high dose, single or two shots; about five received placebo; per-sample allocation not given. The study sampled participants on day 63 after the first vaccine or placebo injection. Source: peripheral blood, taken in a trial of Ad26.COV2.S vaccine versus placebo. Receptors originate from a person aged 18-60 years who received the Ad26.COV2.S COVID-19 vaccine or a placebo.

This rearrangement joins TRBV11-2 to TRBJ2-5; D is unresolved. V gave up 3 bases and J gave up 2 bases, with 7 bases separating them. Per the germline V gene, CDR1 is SGHAT and CDR2 is FQNNGV. This CDR3 has 13 residues. CDR3 in DNA: TGTGCCAGCAGCTTTGGAGTACAAGAGACCCAGTACTTC. Its translation: CASSFGVQETQYF.

The chain has TRBV12-5 and TRBJ1-2; 12 bases are shared with TRBD1. Germline values: CDR1 LGHNT, CDR2 FRNRAP. V gave up 3 bases and J gave up 8 bases; unmatched junction bases: 7. CDR3 size: 15 residues. CDR3 bases: TGTGCTAGTGGTTTTGGGGGACAGGGGGCGGAAGGCTACACCTTC. Translating gives CASGFGGQGAEGYTF.

This chain uses TRBV18 with TRBJ2-1; TRBD1 aligns across 10 bases. This CDR3 contains 14 residues. J was trimmed by 10 bases and V by 6 bases; bases with no gene match: 9. Germline lookup yields CDR1 KGHSH and CDR2 LQKENI. In DNA, the CDR3 is TGTGCCAGCTCCCTAGACAGGGGGCGCAGAGAGCAGTTCTTC. As protein: CASSLDRGRREQFF.

The chain couples TRBV5-5 to TRBJ1-5, with D unresolved. This CDR3 contains 13 residues. Between the trimmed V and J ends, which lost 1 base and 7 bases, there was a span of 9 bases. The germline V gene encodes CDR1 SGHKS and CDR2 YYEKEE (reference sequence). The CDR3 DNA follows: TGTGCCAGCAGCTTGTACCTCTTCCAGCCCCAGCATTTT. Residues: CASSLYLFQPQHF.

The rearrangement uses TRBV4-1 and TRBJ2-7; 9 nucleotides match TRBD1. J lost 6 bases, V lost 0 bases, and 9 bases had no gene match. The CDR3 length is 16 residues. Germline V lookup: CDR1 MGHRA, CDR2 YSYEKL. The CDR3 is CASSQDRTGVALEQYF. The CDR3 DNA reads TGCGCCAGCAGCCAAGATAGGACAGGGGTGGCTCTCGAGCAGTACTTC.

The chain uses TRBV7-9 and TRBJ1-1; D is unclear. The CDR3 covers 13 residues. The germline V and J ends were trimmed by 1 base and 1 base, with 4 bases remaining between them. The V gene's germline CDR1 is SEHNR and CDR2 FQNEAQ (reference sequence). CDR3 nucleotide sequence: TGTGCCAGCAGCTTAGAGGAGAACACTGAAGCTTTCTTT. It specifies CASSLEENTEAFF.

V usage is TRBV28 and J usage is TRBJ1-2; 9 nucleotides agree with TRBD1. The CDR3 length is 15 residues. Per the germline V gene, CDR1 is MDHEN and CDR2 is SYDVKM. After removal of 2 bases from V and 4 bases from J, the junction contained 5 bases not matched to a gene. CDR3 sequence reads: CASSLNDRGFYGYTF. CDR3 coding DNA: TGTGCCAGCAGTTTAAATGACAGGGGGTTCTATGGCTACACCTTC.

This sequence joins TRBV5-1 and TRBJ2-7; weak D call: TRBD2 (5 bases). Per germline, CDR1 SGHRS and CDR2 YFSETQ. CDR3 length: 14 residues. V shed 1 base and J shed 1 base, with 9 bases lying between them. The CDR3 DNA reads as TGCGCCAGCAGCTTGCTTCCGGGATCCTACGAGCAGTACTTC. Amino acids: CASSLLPGSYEQYF.

V and J are TRBV2 and TRBJ2-3; D unresolved. The V gene lost 5 bases and the J gene lost 1 base, with 10 bases spanning the gap. This CDR3 comprises 14 residues. The germline gives CDR1 SNHLY, CDR2 FYNNEI. The DNA of the CDR3 is TGTGCCAGCAGTCAACAGACGGGCACAGATACGCAGTATTTT. Translating it yields CASSQQTGTDTQYF.

The chain carries TRBV23-1 and TRBJ1-1; TRBD1 aligns across 9 bases. TRBV23-1 falls under the ORF class, with uncertain function. J was trimmed by 1 base and V by 6 bases; bases with no gene match: 9. This CDR3 is built from 16 residues. The CDR3 is CASSPPPGQGNTEAFF. CDR3 nucleotides: TGCGCCAGCAGCCCTCCCCCGGGACAGGGGAACACTGAAGCTTTCTTT.

The gene calls are TRBV7-9 and TRBJ1-1; 8 bases align to TRBD1. CDR3 length equals 15 residues. The germline V gene encodes CDR1 SEHNR and CDR2 FQNEAQ (reference sequence). V shed 5 bases, J shed 1 base, and the junction held 6 bases outside the gene matches. The CDR3, as DNA: TGTGCCAGCAGCCACCTCGGACAGGGGAACACTGAAGCTTTCTTT. Its protein product is CASSHLGQGNTEAFF.

The J gene is TRBJ2-3, the V gene TRBV27; D may be TRBD1 (6 bases). The germline V gene has CDR1 MNHEY and CDR2 SMNVEV (reference sequence). V was cut by 4 bases and J by 4 bases, with 15 bases left in between. This CDR3 has 15 residues. Written as DNA, the CDR3 is TGTGCCAGCAGTTCGTACAGGGTTACCGCAGATACGCAGTATTTT. Amino acid sequence: CASSSYRVTADTQYF.

This sequence joins TRBV7-9 and TRBJ1-1; TRBD1 matches 7 bases. V gave up 4 bases and J gave up 0 bases; unmatched junction bases: 5. Germline V lookup: CDR1 SEHNR, CDR2 FQNEAQ (reference sequence). This CDR3 is 15 amino acids long. The CDR3 DNA follows: TGTGCCAGCAGCTCACCGGGACAGATGAACACTGAAGCTTTCTTT. Protein sequence: CASSSPGQMNTEAFF.

The V and J genes are TRBV4-1 and TRBJ2-3; D unresolved. The germline V and J ends were trimmed by 2 bases and 2 bases, with 11 bases remaining between them. This CDR3 has 15 residues. CDR1 and CDR2 (germline): MGHRA, YSYEKL. Here the CDR3 DNA reads TGCGCCAGCAGCCAACCCACTGGAATCACAGATACGCAGTATTTT. It yields the protein CASSQPTGITDTQYF.